This TCR beta chain comes out of a study of regulatory T cells in long-lasting Graves disease. Ten or more counts support this clonotype. Time point indicated: newly diagnosed GD, antithyroid drugs for less than 3 months. The TCR library was prepared using RNA isolated from PBMCs. iRepertoire HTBI primers and Arm-PCR of CDR3 regions built TCR beta libraries. TCRdb reprocessed the multiplex PCR reads with MiXCR, giving one entry per CDR3 protein. The sample has about 540,000 distinct CDR3 sequences; approximately 15% are singletons. Per germline, CDR1 MNHEY and CDR2 SVGEGT. The CDR3 runs to 14 residues. V lost 5 bases, J lost 0 bases, and 8 bases lay in between. Another study also made use of these data, one on T cells in Graves' hyperthyroidism and ophthalmopathy.

The gene calls are TRBV6-2 or TRBV6-3 and TRBJ1-5; D call uncertain. Specimen: peripheral blood mononuclear cells (PBMCs), collected at new diagnosis, from a patient treated with antithyroid drugs. The TCR comes from a man aged 25-45 years with Graves disease. The CDR3 region is CASSERDSNQPQHF. CDR3 coding DNA: TGTGCCAGCAGTGAAAGAGATAGCAATCAGCCCCAGCATTTT.